These 8 T cell receptor beta chains originate from one sample sequenced in a study of T cells in Graves' hyperthyroidism and ophthalmopathy. Amplification yielded TCR beta CDR3 regions, with RNA transcripts as the source. In the first-round RT-PCR of the TCR CDR3, the HTBI primer set was used. TCRdb used MiXCR to reprocess the multiplex PCR reads, holding one entry per CDR3 protein. Found here are some 150,000 distinct CDR3 sequences, around 21% of them singletons; the top ten hold around 69%. Sequenced input: blood. These receptors were taken from a woman aged 45-65 years with Graves' hyperthyroidism that later progressed to Graves' ophthalmopathy.

At least ten counts were recorded for this clonotype. The rearrangement joins TRBV3-1 to TRBJ2-7; no clear D. This CDR3 has 11 residues. The ends were cut back, 3 bases at V and 3 bases at J, with 3 bases in the middle. Germline values: CDR1 LGHDT, CDR2 YNNKEL (reference sequence). CDR3 bases: TGTGCCAGCAGCCACGACTACGAGCAGTACTTC. It specifies CASSHDYEQYF.

The chain combines TRBV5-6 with TRBJ1-2; D gene unclear. Trimming pared 4 bases from V and 0 bases from J, leaving 19 bases between. CDR1 and CDR2 from the germline V gene are SGHDT and YYEEEE. This CDR3 comprises 17 residues. CDR3 protein: CASSQTHSGPANYGYTF. Written as DNA, the CDR3 is TGTGCCAGCAGCCAAACGCATAGCGGGCCTGCTAACTATGGCTACACCTTC.

This clonotype appeared many times. The chain recombines TRBV2 with TRBJ2-7, with D possibly being TRBD2 (5 bases). The CDR3 runs to 10 residues. CDR1 SNHLY and CDR2 FYNNEI come from the germline V gene. Trimming pared 9 bases from V and 3 bases from J, leaving 6 bases between. CDR3: CASAGYEQYF. In DNA, the CDR3 is TGTGCCAGTGCGGGCTACGAGCAGTACTTC.

This clonotype has a count of ten or more. The chain combines TRBV10-3 with TRBJ2-1; perhaps TRBD2 as D (5 bases). CDR1 is ENHRY, CDR2 SYGVKD, per germline. The CDR3 runs 14 residues. The V end lost 4 bases, the J end lost 3 bases, and 10 bases lay between the germline ends. The DNA for the CDR3 is TGTGCCATCAGTGCCTCGGAGGACTACAATGAGCAGTTCTTC. Protein: CAISASEDYNEQFF.

Worth noting for this clonotype: A much larger clone sits a single nucleotide away, making a read error possible. V usage is TRBV30 and J usage is TRBJ1-1; possibly TRBD1 for D (6 bases). Germline V lookup: CDR1 GTSNPN, CDR2 SVGIG (reference sequence). Trimming took 6 bases from V and 10 from J, leaving 12 bases between them. CDR3 length: 10 residues. The CDR3 DNA reads as TGTGCCTGTGCACAGGGAATAGCTTTCTTT. Amino acids: CACAQGIAFF.

This clonotype was seen many times. The chain employs TRBV30 and TRBJ1-3; possibly TRBD1 for D (5 bases). Germline V gives CDR1 GTSNPN, CDR2 SVGIG (reference sequence). The CDR3 has 15 amino acids. V shed 0 bases and J shed 0 bases, with 9 bases lying between them. Here the CDR3 reads CAWSVGGGSGNTIYF. For the CDR3, the DNA is TGTGCCTGGAGTGTAGGTGGGGGCTCTGGAAACACCATATATTTT.

This clonotype has just a few counts. This chain uses TRBV5-1 with TRBJ2-1, with D possibly being TRBD2 (6 bases). Germline CDR1 and CDR2: SGHRS and YFSETQ. The CDR3 consists of 13 residues. The germline V and J ends were trimmed by 3 bases and 6 bases, with 10 bases remaining between them. Here the CDR3 reads CASSSGTFNEQFF. Written as DNA, the CDR3 is TGCGCCAGCAGCTCTGGGACTTTCAATGAGCAGTTCTTC.

The chain couples TRBV12-3 or TRBV12-4 to TRBJ1-5; D might be TRBD1 (5 bases). CDR3 length: 14 residues. Between the trimmed V and J ends, which lost 6 bases and 2 bases, there was a span of 11 bases. CDR3 region: CASRGGGGNQPQHF. The CDR3 bases are TGTGCCAGCAGGGGCGGGGGGGGCAATCAGCCCCAGCATTTT.